The 15 T cell receptor beta chains reported below all come from one sample, sequenced in a study of blood T cell repertoires in COVID-19. Libraries were prepared by immunoSEQ multiplex PCR; TCRdb keeps only in-frame clonotypes and omits some of them. The sample yields about 89,000 clones, roughly 87% seen once. The sequencing sample was made of peripheral blood. The source is a male donor with acute or convalescent COVID-19.

The J gene is TRBJ2-3, the V gene TRBV5-8; 11 bases line up with TRBD1. Trimming took 0 bases from V and 0 from J; bases not matched to a gene: 3. This CDR3 comprises 17 residues. The germline V gene encodes CDR1 SGHTS and CDR2 YDEGEE. The CDR3 DNA is TGTGCCAGCAGCTTGGGGACAGGGGGCGGGAGCACAGATACGCAGTATTTT. Translation: CASSLGTGGGSTDTQYF.

The chain combines TRBV6-5 with TRBJ1-1; maybe TRBD1 (6 bases). The germline V and J ends were trimmed by 5 bases and 6 bases, with 16 bases remaining between them. The CDR3 covers 14 residues. Germline V gene lookup returns CDR1 MNHEY and CDR2 SVGAGI. CDR3 amino acids: CASSPFDRPPEAFF. The CDR3, as DNA: TGTGCCAGCAGTCCTTTCGACAGGCCCCCTGAAGCTTTCTTT.

This chain joins TRBV19 and TRBJ2-1; 13 bases align to TRBD2. V was clipped by 2 bases and J by 2 bases; unmatched bases: 9. Looked up from germline, CDR1 is LNHDA and CDR2 is SQIVND (reference sequence). CDR3 length: 19 residues. The CDR3: CASSIKTSGGLRAYNEQFF. The CDR3, as DNA: TGTGCCAGTAGTATAAAGACTAGCGGGGGGCTAAGGGCCTACAATGAGCAGTTCTTC.

The chain combines TRBV19 with TRBJ1-2, with D maybe TRBD1 (6 bases). CDR3 length: 15 amino acids. Trimming stripped 5 bases from V and 4 bases from J, with 17 bases between. Germline V CDR1 and CDR2: LNHDA, SQIVND (reference sequence). For the CDR3, the DNA is TGTGCCAGTAGTCCCCAGACGACAGGCAGCTATGGCTACACCTTC. Encoded protein: CASSPQTTGSYGYTF.

This chain connects TRBV20-1 to TRBJ1-6; weak D call: TRBD1 (5 bases). Germline CDR1 and CDR2: DFQATT and SNEGSKA (reference sequence). This CDR3 comprises 12 residues. V was pared by 3 bases and J by 7 bases, with 7 bases between. This CDR3 is CSASSGNSPLHF. The CDR3 DNA follows: TGCAGTGCTAGTTCAGGGAATTCACCCCTCCACTTT.

This clone showed up just once. The CDR3 here is CASSLDGTGTSATYEQYF. In DNA, the CDR3 is TGTGCCAGCAGCTTAGATGGGACCGGGACTAGCGCGACCTACGAGCAGTACTTC. The chain couples TRBV11-2 to TRBJ2-7, with TRBD2 matching 10 bases. The CDR3 consists of 18 residues. Germline V gene sequence: CDR1 SGHAT, CDR2 FQNNGV. V dropped 0 bases and J dropped 2; count of bases not matched to a gene: 10.

CDR3: CATSDIPGQGAGDTQYF. Written as DNA, the CDR3 is TGTGCCACCAGTGATATCCCGGGACAGGGGGCAGGGGATACGCAGTATTTT. The chain couples TRBV24-1 to TRBJ2-3, with TRBD1 matching 12 bases. Germline CDR1 KGHDR, CDR2 SFDVKD. Trimming removed 3 bases from V and 6 bases from J; junction bases left unmatched: 9. There are 17 residues in the CDR3.

This clone was seen just once. The chain carries TRBV6-5 and TRBJ2-7; D unclear. V dropped 10 bases and J dropped 3 bases, with 13 bases sitting between them. CDR3 size: 12 residues. From germline, CDR1 is MNHEY and CDR2 SVGAGI. The CDR3 region is CAIAADRYEQYF. CDR3 DNA sequence: TGTGCCATCGCGGCTGACCGCTACGAGCAGTACTTC.

This chain joins TRBV30 and TRBJ2-3; 9 bases align to TRBD1. V gave up 1 base and J gave up 7 bases; unmatched junction bases: 6. CDR3 length: 14 amino acids. Per germline, CDR1 GTSNPN and CDR2 SVGIG (reference sequence). CDR3: CAWSGQGGFNTQYF. In nucleotides, the CDR3 is TGTGCCTGGAGTGGACAGGGGGGATTTAATACGCAGTATTTT. The entire variable domain, with the rest obtained from reference TRBV30 and TRBJ2-3, is as follows: SQTIHQWPATLVQPVGSPLSLECTVEGTSNPNLYWYRQAAGRGLQLLFYSVGIGQISSEVPQNLSASRPQDRQFILSSKKLLLSDSGFYLCAWSGQGGFNTQYFGPGTRLTVL.

V usage is TRBV30 and J usage is TRBJ1-6, with a possible D match to TRBD1 (5 bases). From germline, CDR1 is GTSNPN and CDR2 SVGIG (reference sequence). This CDR3 is built from 13 residues. V dropped 3 bases and J dropped 10 bases, with 13 bases sitting between them. In DNA form, the CDR3 reads TGTGCCTGGAGACCAGGGCTGGGGTCACCCCTCCACTTT. Encoded protein: CAWRPGLGSPLHF.

The chain joins TRBV6-5 to TRBJ1-2; TRBD1 might be the D (5 bases). The CDR3 runs 15 residues. The germline V gene encodes CDR1 MNHEY and CDR2 SVGAGI. V shed 5 bases and J shed 4 bases, with 17 bases lying between them. CDR3 coding DNA: TGTGCCAGCAGTACGGGGCCTTCCGGGAGCTATGGCTACACCTTC. It encodes CASSTGPSGSYGYTF.

This clone was picked up one time. V usage is TRBV10-1 and J usage is TRBJ2-3; TRBD2 agrees at 11 bases. CDR1 is WNHNN and CDR2 is SYGVQD in the germline V gene (reference sequence). With 6 bases clipped from V and 6 bases from J, the junction kept 2 bases outside the gene matches. This CDR3 has 13 residues. The CDR3 DNA reads TGCGCCAGCAGGGCTAGCGGGGGGGATACGCAGTATTTT. It translates to CASRASGGDTQYF.

This chain connects TRBV2 to TRBJ2-3; D gene unclear. The V end lost 7 bases, the J end lost 2 bases, and 4 bases lay between the germline ends. The CDR3 length is 11 residues. The germline CDR1 and CDR2 sequences are SNHLY and FYNNEI. The CDR3 DNA reads as TGTGCCAGCACCTCCACAGATACGCAGTATTTT. Protein: CASTSTDTQYF. Full variable domain (remainder filled in from reference TRBV2 and TRBJ2-3): EPEVTQTPSHQVTQMGQEVILRCVPISNHLYFYWYRQILGQKVEFLVSFYNNEISEKSEIFDDQFSVERPDGSNFTLKIRSTKLEDSAMYFCASTSTDTQYFGPGTRLTVL.

The chain recombines TRBV6-2 or TRBV6-3 with TRBJ2-2; tentative D call: TRBD2 (5 bases). Germline CDR1 reads MNHEY; CDR2 reads SVGEGT. Trimming removed 2 bases from V and 7 bases from J, with 23 bases in between. The CDR3 has 18 residues. The CDR3 nucleotides read TGTGCCAGCAGTTACACCCCGGGTTCGACTACCTTGGGCGGGGAGCTGTTTTTT. This sequence encodes CASSYTPGSTTLGGELFF.

In its sample, this clone was seen once. The chain has TRBV19 and TRBJ1-5; D ambiguous. Germline V gives CDR1 LNHDA, CDR2 SQIVND (reference sequence). This CDR3 is 16 amino acids long. Trimming took off 0 bases at V and 5 bases at J, with 14 bases between the two ends. The CDR3 reads CASSIDLVQPHQPQHF. DNA of the CDR3: TGTGCCAGTAGTATAGATCTGGTACAGCCTCATCAGCCCCAGCATTTT. Full variable domain (remainder filled in from reference TRBV19 and TRBJ1-5): DGGITQSPKYLFRKEGQNVTLSCEQNLNHDAMYWYRQDPGQGLRLIYYSQIVNDFQKGDIAEGYSVSREKKESFPLTVTSAQKNPTAFYLCASSIDLVQPHQPQHFGDGTRLSIL.